The rows below give T cell receptor beta chains drawn from one sample of a study of CD8+ T cells in alopecia areata. Using immunoSEQ multiplex PCR, the repertoire was profiled, and TCRdb retains in-frame clones only, with some absent. The sample includes tens of thousands of clones, 70% to 80% of them seen just once. This specimen was CD8+ T cells sorted from blood, taken at week 44, from a patient treated with tofacitinib. These receptors all stem from a human donor with alopecia areata. Each CDR3 is given with its conserved first and last residue.

15 TRBV9 CASSAQRARTDTQYF
18 TRBV7-9 CASSERMGLAGSTDTQYF
15 TRBV4-1 CASSQDEGQLYGYTF
14 TRBV29-1 CSAYTGQRNYGYTF
15 TRBV7-2 CASSTSDRGTYEQYF
15 TRBV4-3 CASSQGTLGSYEQYF
15 TRBV2 CASRQLVPGGDTQYF
15 TRBV13 CASSLGAGITYEQYF
11 TRBV27 CATSRGAGYTF
12 TRBV2 CASSEGYYEQFF
13 TRBV29-1 CSVGRKETGELFF
16 TRBV5-1 CASSLASSGGANEQFF
13 TRBV27 CASSLVFTDTQYF
14 TRBV29-1 CSVPGLQGGDGYTF
16 TRBV11-2 CASSLSGPWSSETQYF
16 TRBV6-1 CASSETQDSPNYGYTF
13 TRBV19 CASSVGVSDEQYF
16 TRBV27 CASTERGGGPYNEQFF
13 TRBV7-2 CASSLEQWDEQYF
19 TRBV6-1 CASSDRGVQGAFGANVLTF
13 TRBV29-1 CSVETGDTGELFF
14 TRBV15 CATSTGTGYNEQFF
14 TRBV11-2 CASSLAGGIGELFF
14 TRBV25-1 CASEPTGVYNEQFF
13 TRBV4-3 CASSQDLEAEQYF
15 TRBV7-9 CASSEDRGMNTEAFF
12 TRBV29-1 CSVDGGTYGYTF
15 TRBV7-2 CASSLGAGELREQFF
13 TRBV4-1 CASSQDGPGGYTF
15 TRBV29-1 CSVEKGTSLYNEQFF
13 TRBV5-1 CASSLQGSGEQFF
16 TRBV7-9 CASSQLAEPPYDEQFF
14 TRBV5-6 CASSRTTGSDGYTF
13 TRBV11-3 CASSLAGNFEAFF
11 TRBV30 CAWSLNTEAFF
12 TRBV5-1 CASSWDSNEQFF
13 TRBV29-1 CSVAGGASREQYF
16 TRBV6-6 CASSPDGQGPLYGYTF
18 TRBV4-3 CASSQDPGQGRGNEKLFF
14 TRBV27 CASSPGQGNQPQHF
15 TRBV11-2 CASSSHSTGNYGYTF